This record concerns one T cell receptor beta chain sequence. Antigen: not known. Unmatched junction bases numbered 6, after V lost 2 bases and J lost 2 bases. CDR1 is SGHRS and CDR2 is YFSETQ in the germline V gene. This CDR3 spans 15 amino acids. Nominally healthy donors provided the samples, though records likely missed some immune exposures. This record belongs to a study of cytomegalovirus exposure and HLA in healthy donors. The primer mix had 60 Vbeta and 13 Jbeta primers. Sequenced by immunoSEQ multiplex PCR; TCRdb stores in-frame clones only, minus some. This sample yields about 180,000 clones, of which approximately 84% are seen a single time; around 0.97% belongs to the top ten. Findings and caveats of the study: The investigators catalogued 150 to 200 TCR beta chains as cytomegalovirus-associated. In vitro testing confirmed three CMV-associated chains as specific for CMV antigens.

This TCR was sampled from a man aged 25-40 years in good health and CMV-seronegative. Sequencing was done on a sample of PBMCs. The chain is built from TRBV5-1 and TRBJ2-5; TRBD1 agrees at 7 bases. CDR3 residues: CASSFRQGLQETQYF. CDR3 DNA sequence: TGCGCCAGCAGCTTCCGACAGGGCCTACAAGAGACCCAGTACTTC. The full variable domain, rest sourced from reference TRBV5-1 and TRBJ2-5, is KAGVTQTPRYLIKTRGQQVTLSCSPISGHRSVSWYQQTPGQGLQFLFEYFSETQRNKGNFPGRFSGRQFSNSRSEMNVSTLELGDSALYLCASSFRQGLQETQYFGPGTRLLVL.